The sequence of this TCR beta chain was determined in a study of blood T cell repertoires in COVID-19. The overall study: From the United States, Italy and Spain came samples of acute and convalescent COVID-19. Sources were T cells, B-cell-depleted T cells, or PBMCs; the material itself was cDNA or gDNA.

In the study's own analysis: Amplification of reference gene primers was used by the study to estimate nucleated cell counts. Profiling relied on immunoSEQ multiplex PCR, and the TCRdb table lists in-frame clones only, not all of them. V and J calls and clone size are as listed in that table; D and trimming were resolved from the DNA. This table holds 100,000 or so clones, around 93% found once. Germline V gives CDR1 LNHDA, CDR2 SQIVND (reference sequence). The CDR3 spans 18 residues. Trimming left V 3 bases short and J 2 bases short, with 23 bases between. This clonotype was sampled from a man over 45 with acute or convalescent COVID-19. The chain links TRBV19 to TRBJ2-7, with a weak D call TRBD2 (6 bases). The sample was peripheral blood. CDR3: CASSIQGRAGIKTYEQYF. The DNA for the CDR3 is TGTGCCAGTAGTATTCAGGGACGGGCGGGGATTAAGACCTACGAGCAGTACTTC.